This is a list of T cell receptor beta chains from one sample in a study of blood T cell repertoires in COVID-19. Method: immunoSEQ multiplex PCR; TCRdb's copy keeps in-frame clones and lacks some. Here the sample spans 250,000 or so clones, approximately 84% being singletons. Material: PBMCs or T cells enriched from blood (not recorded which). The origin of the receptors is a woman in her forties or fifties who had been exposed to COVID-19. Each CDR3 is given with its conserved first and last residue. A D gene is named only where the DNA matches it firmly. Clone size is stated in some rows and not others, as once, few, many or a class when expanded.

abundance	j_gene	v_gene	d_gene	CDR3aa	CDR3nt
.	TRBJ2-1	TRBV5-1	.	CASRLGIATYNEQFF	TGCGCCAGCCGCCTAGGGATAGCGACGTACAATGAGCAGTTCTTC
.	TRBJ1-1	TRBV9	TRBD1	CASSLRSTGTGLNTEAFF	TGTGCCAGCAGCTTGAGATCAACCGGGACAGGGCTGAACACTGAAGCTTTCTTT
.	TRBJ1-1	TRBV19	.	CASSIGGGNTEAFF	TGTGCCAGTAGTATTGGTGGAGGGAACACTGAAGCTTTCTTT
once	TRBJ1-4	TRBV28	.	CASSLRQLNEKLFF	TGTGCCAGCAGTTTACGACAGCTGAATGAAAAACTGTTTTTT
once	TRBJ2-7	TRBV24-1	.	CATAPGLGYYEQYF	TGTGCCACTGCACCGGGACTGGGGTACTACGAGCAGTACTTC
.	TRBJ2-1	TRBV25-1	TRBD2	CASIRERSGVYNEQFF	TGTGCCAGCATACGTGAGAGGAGCGGGGTTTACAATGAGCAGTTCTTC
.	TRBJ1-5	TRBV5-5	.	CASSWAFGSNQPQHF	TGTGCCAGCAGTTGGGCCTTTGGGAGCAATCAGCCCCAGCATTTT
.	TRBJ1-4	TRBV3-1/TRBV3-2	TRBD1	CASSQGDRVLKPNEKLFF	TGTGCCAGCAGCCAAGGGGACAGGGTCCTTAAGCCGAATGAAAAACTGTTTTTT
.	TRBJ1-3	TRBV18	.	CASPGSSRSGNTIYF	TGTGCCAGCCCCGGGAGCTCCCGCTCTGGAAACACCATATATTTT
.	TRBJ1-1	TRBV19	TRBD1	CASSTVGGRGAAFF	TGTGCCAGTAGCACTGTCGGGGGCAGGGGGGCGGCTTTCTTT
.	TRBJ1-5	TRBV12-3/TRBV12-4	.	CASSRTGRSPQHF	TGTGCCAGCAGTCGAACAGGGCGCAGCCCCCAGCATTTT
.	TRBJ2-7	TRBV28	TRBD2	CASSSLPSGTGYF	TGTGCCAGCAGTTCCCTCCCTAGCGGGACGGGGTACTTC
.	TRBJ1-2	TRBV21-1	.	CASSKVWSTTYYGYTF	TGTGCCAGCAGCAAAGTCTGGAGCACCACCTACTATGGCTACACCTTC
.	TRBJ1-1	TRBV2	TRBD1	CASIQGVNTEAFF	TGTGCCAGCATACAGGGGGTGAACACTGAAGCTTTCTTT